This entry concerns a single T cell receptor beta chain. What this receptor recognizes is not known. Per-base qualities were not stored, and no clone one base away is much larger. There are 13 amino acids in the CDR3, from cysteine to phenylalanine inclusive. The DNA shown is the 39-base CDR3, in frame from base 1. The germline ends are 9 bases apart after V is trimmed by 3 bases and J by 7 bases. Sequences SGHTA (CDR1) and FQGTGA (CDR2) are obtained from the germline V gene. In the prospective study, participants were about 18 to 90 years old, resided in 25 or so geographic areas of the United States, and were enrolled through a virtual design. In the prospective study, participants were assigned to cohorts based on the clinical history participants reported in a screening survey and a study questionnaire. Recovered participants in ImmuneRACE Cohort 3 were defined as having two consecutive negative NP/OP PCR tests, clearance from a healthcare professional, or resolution of symptoms. In the prospective study, mobile phlebotomists collected whole blood, serum and a nasopharyngeal or oropharyngeal swab from each participant. Additional blood draws and questionnaires over a 2-month period could optionally be provided by prospective study participants. Before DNA extraction, blood samples from the prospective study were shipped at room temperature or frozen.

The source of the sample is a study of blood T cell repertoires in COVID-19 (dated by TCRdb to the early 2020s). Looking at the study overall: The collaborator samples originated in the United States, Italy and Spain and spanned the acute and convalescent phases of COVID-19. The material from the prospective study consisted of cDNA or gDNA derived from T cells, B-cell-depleted T cells, or PBMCs. Subjects who had been exposed to COVID-19, were actively infected with it, or had recovered from it provided the deeply sampled blood TCRbeta repertoires that made up the dataset. The repertoires were released in a freely available public database meant as a resource for research on the immune response to SARS-CoV-2. The samples were drawn from two sources: the first 160 participants of the ongoing ImmuneRACE study, and 950 to 1,500 subjects contributed by 6 global collaborators. The sample metadata nearly always contained a de-identified subject ID, COVID-19 status, age in years and sex. HLA class I and class II types, where available, came from metadata supplied by the sample provider rather than from assay-based typing. Findings and caveats that apply to the study as a whole: The quantity of clinical and demographic metadata differed by source and by participant and was supplied without curation.

The immunoSEQ Assay, a bias-controlled multiplex PCR, was used to amplify TCRbeta CDR3 regions from genomic DNA. The original pipeline was this. The number of nucleated cells in each sample was estimated from the amplification of reference gene primers within the assay. To quantify the absolute abundance of each unique TCRbeta CDR3 rearrangement, sequence reads were collapsed and filtered. For each sample, productive Simpson clonality was calculated as the square root of Simpson's diversity index over productive rearrangements. TCRdb took this table from immuneACCESS and kept in-frame rearrangements with V and J called. Such tables lack part of the clones; where checked against another copy, unresolved V genes explain under half of the gap, and the rest is unexplained. The DNA gave D and trimming, while V, J and clone size come from that table. The sample yields around 300,000 clones; 88% were counted once. The top ten clonotypes cover less than 3% of the sample.

The chain uses TRBV7-3 and TRBJ2-2, with the D segment identity uncertain. The source is a woman aged 45-59 years who had recovered from COVID-19. Sequenced input: PBMCs or T cells enriched from blood (not recorded which). The CDR3 reads as follows: CASSFEDIGELFF. The DNA reads as follows: TGTGCCAGCAGCTTCGAGGATATCGGGGAGCTGTTTTTT.